These T cell receptor beta chains were read from a single sample in a study of post-analysis software for immune sequencing data. TCRdb recomputed calls from the PCR reads with MiXCR, one row per CDR3 protein. The sample shows about 820,000 distinct CDR3 sequences, about 57% of them seen only once. Sequenced sample: blood. The receptors were sampled from a girl aged 5 to 17 with multiple sclerosis. The CDR3 runs from the conserved cysteine through the conserved F or W.

v_gene	j_gene	CDR3aa
TRBV6-1	TRBJ2-1	CASRGDSNNEQFF
TRBV6-5	TRBJ1-2	CASSYSAQGSYTF
TRBV6-1	TRBJ2-5	CASRLPGRETQYF
TRBV20-1	TRBJ2-3	CSARVQGSGQTDTQYF
TRBV19	TRBJ2-3	CASSREETSGTDTQYF
TRBV5-1	TRBJ2-3	CASSLVIGSTDTQYF
TRBV4-1	TRBJ2-7	CASSQTRPGHTSYEQYF
TRBV29-1	TRBJ2-2	CSVRRQGPGERFF
TRBV6-5	TRBJ2-1	CASSYPGGTYNEQFF
TRBV5-1	TRBJ2-5	CASSIGGTGGETQYF
TRBV6-2/TRBV6-3	TRBJ2-7	CASSSPPLEQYF
TRBV29-1	TRBJ2-5	CSVELTSQETQYF
TRBV29-1	TRBJ2-1	CSAPDWNNEQFF
TRBV7-8	TRBJ2-7	CASSPRQGLAGVAYEQYF
TRBV5-1	TRBJ2-1	CASSFIQVRLGSYNEQFF
TRBV20-1	TRBJ2-6	CSAPRDSHSGANVLTF
TRBV18	TRBJ2-6	CASSPLRTAPVGSGANVLTF
TRBV7-2	TRBJ2-3	CASSPWPTQADTQYF
TRBV7-2	TRBJ2-7	CASSLIRGPYEQYF
TRBV20-1	TRBJ2-7	CSASDGSYEQYF
TRBV7-9	TRBJ2-6	CASSLEDRIFSGANVLTF
TRBV7-2	TRBJ1-1	CASSPSTGGAAFF
TRBV5-1	TRBJ1-2	CASSLSQQYGYTF
TRBV29-1	TRBJ1-1	CSVSHLQGLNTEAFF
TRBV13	TRBJ2-7	CASSRWLDAYEQYF
TRBV29-1	TRBJ1-1	CSVEGTLNTEAFF
TRBV6-5	TRBJ2-7	CASRVRPQGAYEQYF
TRBV28	TRBJ2-1	CASSLGFFLAYNEQFF
TRBV29-1	TRBJ2-7	CSVEGQGGSYEQYF
TRBV7-3	TRBJ2-1	CASSLGLANYNEQFF
TRBV29-1	TRBJ1-2	CSAAGQGDYGYTF
TRBV12-3/TRBV12-4	TRBJ2-7	CASSHSTESSYEQYF
TRBV7-8	TRBJ2-1	CASSPSTGSYNEQFF
TRBV29-1	TRBJ1-2	CSPAVLYGYTF
TRBV7-9	TRBJ2-7	CASRTSGVYEQYF
TRBV9	TRBJ2-7	CASSVEGNDYEQYF
TRBV6-5	-	CASSLPGLFYEQYF